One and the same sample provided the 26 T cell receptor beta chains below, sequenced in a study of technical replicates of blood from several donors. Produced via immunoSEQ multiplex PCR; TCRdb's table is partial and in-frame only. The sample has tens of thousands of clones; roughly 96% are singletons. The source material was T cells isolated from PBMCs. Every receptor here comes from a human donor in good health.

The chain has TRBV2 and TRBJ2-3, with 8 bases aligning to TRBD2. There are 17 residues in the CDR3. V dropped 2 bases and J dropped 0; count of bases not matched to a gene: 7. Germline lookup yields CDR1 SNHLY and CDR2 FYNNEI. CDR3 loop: CASSELGSGASTDTQYF. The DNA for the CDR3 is TGTGCCAGCAGTGAATTGGGTAGCGGGGCGAGCACAGATACGCAGTATTTT.

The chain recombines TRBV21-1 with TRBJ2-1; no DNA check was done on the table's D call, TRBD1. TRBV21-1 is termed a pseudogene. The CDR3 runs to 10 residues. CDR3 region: CASSHSEQFF. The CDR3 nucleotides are TGTGCCAGCAGCCACAGTGAGCAGTTCTTC.

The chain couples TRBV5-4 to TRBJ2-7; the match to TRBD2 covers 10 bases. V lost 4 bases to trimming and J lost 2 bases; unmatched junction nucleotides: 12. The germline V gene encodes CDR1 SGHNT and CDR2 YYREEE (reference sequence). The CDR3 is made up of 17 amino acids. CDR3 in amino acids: CASSPSPGTSAAYEQYF. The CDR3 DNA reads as TGTGCCAGCAGCCCCAGCCCCGGGACTAGCGCCGCCTACGAGCAGTACTTC.

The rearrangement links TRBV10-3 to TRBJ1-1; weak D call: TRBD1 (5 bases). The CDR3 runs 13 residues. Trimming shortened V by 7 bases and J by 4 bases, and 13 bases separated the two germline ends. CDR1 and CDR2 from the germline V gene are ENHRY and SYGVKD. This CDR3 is CAITGGRSTEAFF. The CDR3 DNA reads TGTGCCATCACGGGGGGTCGTAGCACTGAAGCTTTCTTT.

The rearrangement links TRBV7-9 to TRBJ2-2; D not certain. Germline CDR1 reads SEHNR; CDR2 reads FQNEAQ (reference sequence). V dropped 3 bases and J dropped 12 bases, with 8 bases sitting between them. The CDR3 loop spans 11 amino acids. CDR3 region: CASSFTPQLFF. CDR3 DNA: TGTGCCAGCAGCTTTACACCTCAGCTGTTTTTT.

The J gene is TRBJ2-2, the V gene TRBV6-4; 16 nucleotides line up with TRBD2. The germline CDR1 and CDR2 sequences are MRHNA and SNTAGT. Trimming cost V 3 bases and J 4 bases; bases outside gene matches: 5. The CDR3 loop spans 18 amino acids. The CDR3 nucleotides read TGTGCCAGCAGTGAGACGGGACTAGCGGGAGGGCCCACCGGGGAGCTGTTTTTT. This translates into CASSETGLAGGPTGELFF.

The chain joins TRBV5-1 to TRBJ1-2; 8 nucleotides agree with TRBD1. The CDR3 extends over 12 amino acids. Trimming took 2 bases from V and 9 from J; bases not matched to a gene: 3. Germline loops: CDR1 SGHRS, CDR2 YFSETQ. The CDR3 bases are TGCGCCAGCAGCTTTTGGACAGGGAGCTACACCTTC. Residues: CASSFWTGSYTF.

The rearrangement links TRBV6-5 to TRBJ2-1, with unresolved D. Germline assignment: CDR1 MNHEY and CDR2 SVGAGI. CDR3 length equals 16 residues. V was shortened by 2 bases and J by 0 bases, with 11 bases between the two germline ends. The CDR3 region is CASSYAAPSSYNEQFF. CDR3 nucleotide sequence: TGTGCCAGCAGTTACGCGGCGCCTAGCTCCTACAATGAGCAGTTCTTC.

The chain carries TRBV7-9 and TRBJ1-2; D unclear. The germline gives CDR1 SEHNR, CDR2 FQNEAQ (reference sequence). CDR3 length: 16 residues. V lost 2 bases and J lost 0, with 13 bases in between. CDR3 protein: CASSLNGVRANYGYTF. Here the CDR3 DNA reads TGTGCCAGCAGCTTAAATGGAGTCAGAGCTAACTATGGCTACACCTTC.

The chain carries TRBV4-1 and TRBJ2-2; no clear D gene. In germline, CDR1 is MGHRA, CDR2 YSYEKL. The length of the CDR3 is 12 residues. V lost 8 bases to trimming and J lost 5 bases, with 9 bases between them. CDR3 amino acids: CASAPGTGELFF. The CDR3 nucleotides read TGCGCCAGCGCTCCCGGGACCGGGGAGCTGTTTTTT.

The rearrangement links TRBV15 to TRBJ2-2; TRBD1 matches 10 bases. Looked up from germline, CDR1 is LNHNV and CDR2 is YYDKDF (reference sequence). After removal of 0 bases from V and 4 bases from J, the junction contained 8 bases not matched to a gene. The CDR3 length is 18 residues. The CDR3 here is CATSRDFGTGDFTGELFF. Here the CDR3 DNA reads TGTGCCACCAGCAGAGACTTCGGGACAGGGGACTTCACCGGGGAGCTGTTTTTT.

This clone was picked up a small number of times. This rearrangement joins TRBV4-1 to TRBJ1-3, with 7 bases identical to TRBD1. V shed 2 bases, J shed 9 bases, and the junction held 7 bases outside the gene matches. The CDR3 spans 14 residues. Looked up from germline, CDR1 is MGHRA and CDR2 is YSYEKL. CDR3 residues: CASSQPGQSGTIYF. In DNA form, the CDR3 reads TGCGCCAGCAGCCAACCGGGACAGTCGGGCACCATATATTTT.

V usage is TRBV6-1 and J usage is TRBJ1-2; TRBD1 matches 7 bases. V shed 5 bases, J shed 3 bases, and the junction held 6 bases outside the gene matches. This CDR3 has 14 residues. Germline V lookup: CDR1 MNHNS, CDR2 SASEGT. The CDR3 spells CASSTGTDHYGYTF. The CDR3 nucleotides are TGTGCCAGCAGTACCGGGACAGACCACTATGGCTACACCTTC.

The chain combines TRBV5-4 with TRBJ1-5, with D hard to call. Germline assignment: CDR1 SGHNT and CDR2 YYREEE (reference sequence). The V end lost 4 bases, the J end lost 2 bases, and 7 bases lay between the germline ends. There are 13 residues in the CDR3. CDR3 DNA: TGTGCCAGCAGCCGGGAGGGCAATCAGCCCCAGCATTTT. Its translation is CASSREGNQPQHF.

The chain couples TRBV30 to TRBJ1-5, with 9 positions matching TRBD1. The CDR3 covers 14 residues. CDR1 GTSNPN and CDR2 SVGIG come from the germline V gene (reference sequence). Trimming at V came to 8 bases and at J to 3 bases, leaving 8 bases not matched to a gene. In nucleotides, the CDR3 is TGTGCCGTTCAACAGGGGGCCAACAATCAGCCCCAGCATTTT. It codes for CAVQQGANNQPQHF.

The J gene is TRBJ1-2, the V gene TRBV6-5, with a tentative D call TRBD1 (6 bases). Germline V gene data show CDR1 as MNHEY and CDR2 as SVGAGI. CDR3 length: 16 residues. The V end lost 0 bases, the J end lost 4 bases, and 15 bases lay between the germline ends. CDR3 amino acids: CASSYSGGGLSYGYTF. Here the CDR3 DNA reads TGTGCCAGCAGTTACTCGGGCGGGGGCCTATCCTATGGCTACACCTTC.

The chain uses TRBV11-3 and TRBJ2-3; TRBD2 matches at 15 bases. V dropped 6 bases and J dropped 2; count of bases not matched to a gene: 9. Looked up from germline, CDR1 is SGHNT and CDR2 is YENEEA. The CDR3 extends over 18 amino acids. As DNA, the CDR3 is TGTGCCAGCAGTTCGGGACTAGCGGGGGGATTACCCACAGATACGCAGTATTTT. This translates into CASSSGLAGGLPTDTQYF. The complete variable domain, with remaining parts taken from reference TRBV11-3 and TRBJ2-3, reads EAGVVQSPRYKIIEKKQPVAFWCNPISGHNTLYWYLQNLGQGPELLIRYENEEAVDDSQLPKDRFSAERLKGVDSTLKIQPAELGDSAVYLCASSSGLAGGLPTDTQYFGPGTRLTVL.

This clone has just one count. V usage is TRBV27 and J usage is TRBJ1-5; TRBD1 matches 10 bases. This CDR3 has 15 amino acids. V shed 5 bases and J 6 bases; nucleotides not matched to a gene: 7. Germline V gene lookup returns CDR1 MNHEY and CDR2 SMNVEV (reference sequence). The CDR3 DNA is TGTGCCAGCAGTCCCGGGACAGGGGTCAGTCAGCCCCAGCATTTT. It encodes CASSPGTGVSQPQHF.

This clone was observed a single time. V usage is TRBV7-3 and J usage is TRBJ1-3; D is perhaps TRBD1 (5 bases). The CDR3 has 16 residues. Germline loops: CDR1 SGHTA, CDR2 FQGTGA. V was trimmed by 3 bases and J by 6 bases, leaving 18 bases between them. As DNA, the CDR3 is TGTGCCAGCAGCTTGGGGGGTCGGGGTTTTGAAAACACCATATATTTT. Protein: CASSLGGRGFENTIYF.

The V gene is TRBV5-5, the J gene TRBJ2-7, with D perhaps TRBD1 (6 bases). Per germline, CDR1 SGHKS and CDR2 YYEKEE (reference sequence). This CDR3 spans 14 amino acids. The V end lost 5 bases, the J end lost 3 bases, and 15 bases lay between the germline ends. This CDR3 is CASRGSGALYEQYF. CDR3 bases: TGTGCCAGCAGGGGGTCAGGGGCCCTCTACGAGCAGTACTTC.

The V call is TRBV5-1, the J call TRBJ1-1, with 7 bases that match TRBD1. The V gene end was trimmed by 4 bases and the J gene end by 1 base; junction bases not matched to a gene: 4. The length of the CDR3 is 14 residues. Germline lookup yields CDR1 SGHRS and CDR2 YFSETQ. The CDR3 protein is CASSPRQGNTEAFF. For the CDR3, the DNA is TGCGCCAGCAGCCCTAGACAGGGGAACACTGAAGCTTTCTTT.

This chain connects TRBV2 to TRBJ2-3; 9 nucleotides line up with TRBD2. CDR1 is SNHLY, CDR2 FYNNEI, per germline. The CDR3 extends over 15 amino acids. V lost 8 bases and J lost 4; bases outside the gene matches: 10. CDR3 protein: CASGGRRGGADTQYF. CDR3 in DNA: TGTGCCAGCGGGGGACGGCGGGGGGGAGCAGATACGCAGTATTTT.

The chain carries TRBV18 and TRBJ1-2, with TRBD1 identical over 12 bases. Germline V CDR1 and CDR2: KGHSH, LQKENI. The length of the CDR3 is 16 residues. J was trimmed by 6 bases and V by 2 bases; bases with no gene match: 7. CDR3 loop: CASSPVGTGGADGYTF. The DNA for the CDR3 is TGTGCCAGCTCACCAGTCGGGACAGGGGGCGCGGATGGCTACACCTTC.

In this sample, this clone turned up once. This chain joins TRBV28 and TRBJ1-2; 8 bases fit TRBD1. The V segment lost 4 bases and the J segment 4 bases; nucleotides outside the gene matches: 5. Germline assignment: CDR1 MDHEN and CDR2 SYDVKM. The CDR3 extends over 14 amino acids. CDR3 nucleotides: TGTGCCAGCAGTTCTAGGACAGGGCTCTATGGCTACACCTTC. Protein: CASSSRTGLYGYTF.

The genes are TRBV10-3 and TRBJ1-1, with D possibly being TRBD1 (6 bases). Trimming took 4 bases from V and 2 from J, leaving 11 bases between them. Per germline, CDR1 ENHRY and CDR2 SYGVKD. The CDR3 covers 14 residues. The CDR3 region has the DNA TGTGCCATCAGTGTCGGGACAACAAACACTGAAGCTTTCTTT. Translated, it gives CAISVGTTNTEAFF.

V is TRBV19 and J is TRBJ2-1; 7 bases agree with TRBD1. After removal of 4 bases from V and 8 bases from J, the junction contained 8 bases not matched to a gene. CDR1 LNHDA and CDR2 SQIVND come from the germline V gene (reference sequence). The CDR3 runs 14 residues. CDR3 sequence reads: CASSSQGDGDEQFF. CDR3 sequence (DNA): TGTGCCAGTAGTAGCCAGGGGGACGGGGATGAGCAGTTCTTC. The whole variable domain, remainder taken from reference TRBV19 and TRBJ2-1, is DGGITQSPKYLFRKEGQNVTLSCEQNLNHDAMYWYRQDPGQGLRLIYYSQIVNDFQKGDIAEGYSVSREKKESFPLTVTSAQKNPTAFYLCASSSQGDGDEQFFGPGTRLTVL.